Listed here is a single TCR beta chain. The CDR3 sequence is 23 residues long. CDR1 and CDR2 (germline): MNHEY, SMNVEV (reference sequence). The ends lost 4 bases at V and 1 base at J; junction bases unmatched: 24. The sample is drawn from a study of shared T cell receptors in the human thymus. The table came from immunoSEQ multiplex PCR; TCRdb's copy has only in-frame clones and leaves some out. The sample contains around 730,000 clones, 75% to 90% of which appear only once. The data also belong to a second study, concerning human thymus T cells.

The chain combines TRBV27 with TRBJ2-5; 13 positions agree with TRBD2. The sequencing input was thymocytes. This clonotype was sampled from a girl in the first two years of life with a congenital heart defect. This CDR3 reads CASSSTPILAGGPKMQSQETQYF. CDR3 DNA: TGTGCCAGCAGTTCGACGCCGATACTAGCGGGGGGGCCCAAGATGCAATCCCAAGAGACCCAGTACTTC.